This is a list of T cell receptor beta chains from one sample in a study of blood T cells in healthy people across ages. TCRdb passed the 5' RACE reads through MiXCR, listing each CDR3 protein once. The table records about 1.4 million distinct CDR3 sequences, approximately 59% of them present only once. Material: blood. The receptors were sampled from a man aged 18-30 years in good health. The CDR3 runs from the conserved cysteine through the conserved F or W. Each record gives: V gene, D gene, J gene, clone size, CDR3 DNA, CDR3 protein. The D gene is left open where the match is weak. Clone size, where shown, is once, few, many, or a class for clones that have expanded.

TRBV6-5	TRBD1	TRBJ2-3	-	TGTGCCAGCAGAGGGACAGAGCAGGCAACGGCGCAGTATTTT	CASRGTEQATAQYF
TRBV4-1	-	TRBJ1-2	-	TGCGCCAGCAGCCAATTCGACGGGAACTATGGCTACACCTTC	CASSQFDGNYGYTF
TRBV20-1	-	TRBJ2-7	few	TGCAGTGCCAGACCCCGACTCTTGGTCGAGCAGTACTTC	CSARPRLLVEQYF
TRBV29-1	-	TRBJ2-7	-	TGCAGCGCTCTGGTCAGCACCACACCCTACGAGCAGTACTTC	CSALVSTTPYEQYF
TRBV15	-	TRBJ1-1	few	TGTGCCACCAGCAGAGACCGGACGTATTTAGAAGCTTTCTTT	CATSRDRTYLEAFF
TRBV20-1	-	TRBJ2-7	-	TGCAGTGCGACCTGGGGGTGGGAGCAGTACTTC	CSATWGWEQYF
TRBV7-2	TRBD2	TRBJ2-1	-	TGTGCCAGCAGCCCGGGACTAGCGGACCCTTATCAGGGTGAGCAGTTCTTC	CASSPGLADPYQGEQFF
TRBV6-5	-	TRBJ2-7	-	TGTGCCAGCAGTTACGAGACAGGGAGGAACCACGAGCAGTACTTC	CASSYETGRNHEQYF
TRBV4-2	TRBD2	TRBJ2-5	-	TGTGCCAGCAGCCAAAATCTTCCGCGGGGGGGAAAAGAGACCCAGTACTTC	CASSQNLPRGGKETQYF
TRBV6-5	TRBD1	TRBJ1-2	-	TGTGCCAGCCGGACAGGGGATTCCTATGGCTACACCTTC	CASRTGDSYGYTF
TRBV28	-	TRBJ1-2	-	TGTGCCAGCAGGCCCACCGACATATCCTATGGCTACACCTTC	CASRPTDISYGYTF
TRBV20-1	TRBD1	TRBJ2-7	-	TGCAGTGCTAGAGATACGACAGGGTCTCACGAGCAGTACTTC	CSARDTTGSHEQYF
TRBV3-1	-	TRBJ1-2	few	TGTGCCAGCAGCCAGGCCTGGGGAGAATCCTATGGCTACACCTTC	CASSQAWGESYGYTF
TRBV4-2	-	TRBJ1-1	-	TGTGCCAGCAGCCAATACCCGGACACTGAAGCTTTCTTT	CASSQYPDTEAFF
TRBV3-1	TRBD1	TRBJ2-7	-	TGTGCCAGCAGCCGGGACAGCAGCTCCTACAATGAGCAGTACTTC	CASSRDSSSYNEQYF
TRBV6-6	-	TRBJ1-6	-	TGTGCCAGCAGAGGGGGGAATATAGGGAATTCACCCCTCCACTTT	CASRGGNIGNSPLHF
TRBV27	-	TRBJ2-7	many	TGTGCCAGCAGTTTATCGCCCACCTACGAGCAGTACTTC	CASSLSPTYEQYF
TRBV4-1	TRBD1	TRBJ1-5	-	TGCGCCAGCAGCCCAAGACAGGGGGCTGAGCCCCAGCATTTT	CASSPRQGAEPQHF
TRBV10-3	TRBD2	TRBJ2-1	-	TGTGCCATCAGTGAGCCGGGGACTAGCGGGTTAATAAAGCAGTTCTTC	CAISEPGTSGLIKQFF
TRBV12-3/TRBV12-4	-	TRBJ2-1	-	TGTGCCAGCAGGATAGCCGATGAGCAGTTCTTC	CASRIADEQFF
TRBV7-7	-	TRBJ2-7	-	TGTGCCAGCAGCTATGACAGGTGCTACTACGAGCAGTACTTC	CASSYDRCYYEQYF
TRBV20-1	-	TRBJ2-5	few	TGCAGTGCTGGGACCAGCCAGGAGACCCAGTACTTC	CSAGTSQETQYF
TRBV14	-	TRBJ2-7	-	TGTGCCAGCAGCCCGACCGGGACCGACTACCTGGAGCAGTACTTC	CASSPTGTDYLEQYF
TRBV6-6	TRBD2	TRBJ2-5	-	TGTGCCAGCACCGCTTCAGTAGTTGCGGGGGGCCAAGAGACCCAGTACTTC	CASTASVVAGGQETQYF
TRBV28	-	TRBJ2-3	-	TGTGCCAGCAGTTGGACCACTAGCACAGATACGCAGTATTTT	CASSWTTSTDTQYF
TRBV11-2	-	TRBJ2-5	few	TGTGCCAGCAGTCCGACAGACAACCAAGAGACCCAGTACTTC	CASSPTDNQETQYF
TRBV4-1	-	TRBJ1-2	-	TGCGCCAGCAGCCAAGATCATTGGAGTCCCTCAGGGTCGGGCTACACCTTC	CASSQDHWSPSGSGYTF
TRBV20-1	-	TRBJ1-1	-	TGCAGTGCTAGGCTGGACAGAATGAACACTGAAGCTTTCTTT	CSARLDRMNTEAFF
TRBV7-9	-	TRBJ2-3	-	TGTGCCAGCAGCCCCAACCGGACACTAGATACGCAGTATTTT	CASSPNRTLDTQYF
TRBV6-2/TRBV6-3	TRBD1	TRBJ1-1	-	TGTGCCAGCAGTTACCGGGGACAGGGCCTAGAAGCTTTCTTT	CASSYRGQGLEAFF
TRBV15	-	TRBJ1-5	-	TGTGCCACCAGCAGAGATCGGGGGCCAGGACAGCCCCAGCATTTT	CATSRDRGPGQPQHF
TRBV6-2/TRBV6-3	-	TRBJ2-7	-	TGTGCCAGCAGTTATAAATTGGGAGGCAACTCCTACGAGCAGTACTTC	CASSYKLGGNSYEQYF
TRBV5-1	TRBD1	TRBJ2-7	few	TGCGCCAGCAGCTTCTGGACAGGGGGCATGGCTAGCGTTAATTACGAGCAGTACTTC	CASSFWTGGMASVNYEQYF
TRBV2	TRBD1	TRBJ2-7	-	TGTGCCAGCAGTCACCCCGGGCAGGGGGCCGACGAGCAGTACTTC	CASSHPGQGADEQYF
TRBV20-1	-	TRBJ1-2	-	TGCAGTGCTTGGAGTACAGGGAGCTATGGCTACACCTTC	CSAWSTGSYGYTF
TRBV5-6	-	TRBJ2-6	-	TGTGCCACCTCCGAAGGTTCGGGGGCCAACGTCCTGACTTTC	CATSEGSGANVLTF
TRBV28	-	TRBJ2-7	-	TGTGCCAGCAGGGACGGGGGACAGAGCCCCTACGAGCAGTACTTC	CASRDGGQSPYEQYF
TRBV10-1	-	TRBJ2-7	few	TGCGCCAGCAGTGCGGTCACTTTACCCACTTTCTACGAGCAGTACTTC	CASSAVTLPTFYEQYF
TRBV5-1	TRBD2	TRBJ2-3	-	TGCGCCAGCAGCTTGCGGCGGGGGGACTTGGATACGCAGTATTTT	CASSLRRGDLDTQYF
TRBV20-1	-	TRBJ1-2	-	TGCAGTGCTGCAGGGGAGGTGCGTGGCTACACCTTC	CSAAGEVRGYTF
TRBV20-1	-	TRBJ2-7	-	TGCAGTGCTAGAACACGGACAGCTAGCCTGAGCTACGAGCAGTACTTC	CSARTRTASLSYEQYF
TRBV29-1	TRBD2	TRBJ2-1	few	TGCAGCGTTGTACTCGGGACTAGCGGGAGCCTGAGGAGCTCCTACAATGAGCAGTTCTTC	CSVVLGTSGSLRSSYNEQFF
TRBV21-1	-	TRBJ2-7	-	TGTGCCAGCAGCATAGGGGCGGGAGCGTACGAGCAGTACTTC	CASSIGAGAYEQYF
TRBV9	TRBD1	TRBJ2-7	-	TGTGCCAGCAGCGCTCAGACAGGGGCCGAGCAGTACTTC	CASSAQTGAEQYF
TRBV15	TRBD2	TRBJ2-7	-	TGTGCCACCAGCAGAGATCTCGGCGGGGGGAGGCCCTACGAGCAGTACTTC	CATSRDLGGGRPYEQYF